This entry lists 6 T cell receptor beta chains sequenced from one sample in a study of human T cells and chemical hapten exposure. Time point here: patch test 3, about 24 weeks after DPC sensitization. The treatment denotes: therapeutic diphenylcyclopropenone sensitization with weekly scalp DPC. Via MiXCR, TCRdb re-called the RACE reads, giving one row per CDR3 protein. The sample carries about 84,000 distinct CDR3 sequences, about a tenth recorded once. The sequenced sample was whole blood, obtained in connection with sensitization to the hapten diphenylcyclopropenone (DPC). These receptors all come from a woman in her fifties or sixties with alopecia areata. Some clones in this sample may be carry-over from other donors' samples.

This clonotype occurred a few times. In DNA, the CDR3 is TGTGCCAGCAGCTTAGCCGGGGGACAGAAAGAGACCCAGTACTTC. Its translation is CASSLAGGQKETQYF. This sequence joins TRBV11-2 and TRBJ2-5; the D gene is possibly TRBD1 (7 bases). V was trimmed by 1 base and J by 3 bases, leaving 12 bases between them. Germline CDR1 reads SGHAT; CDR2 reads FQNNGV. The CDR3 spans 15 residues.

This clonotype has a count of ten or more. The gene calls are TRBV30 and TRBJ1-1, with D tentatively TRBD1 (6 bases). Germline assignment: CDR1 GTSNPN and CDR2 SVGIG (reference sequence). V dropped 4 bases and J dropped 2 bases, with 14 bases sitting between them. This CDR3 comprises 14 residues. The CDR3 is CAWTQGTANTEAFF. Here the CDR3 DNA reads TGTGCCTGGACTCAGGGGACGGCTAACACTGAAGCTTTCTTT.

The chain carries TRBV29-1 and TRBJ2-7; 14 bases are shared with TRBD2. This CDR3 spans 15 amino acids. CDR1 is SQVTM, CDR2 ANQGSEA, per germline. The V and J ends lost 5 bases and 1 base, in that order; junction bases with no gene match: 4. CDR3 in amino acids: CSVPGTSGSSYEQYF. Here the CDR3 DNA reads TGCAGCGTTCCTGGGACTAGCGGGAGTTCCTACGAGCAGTACTTC.

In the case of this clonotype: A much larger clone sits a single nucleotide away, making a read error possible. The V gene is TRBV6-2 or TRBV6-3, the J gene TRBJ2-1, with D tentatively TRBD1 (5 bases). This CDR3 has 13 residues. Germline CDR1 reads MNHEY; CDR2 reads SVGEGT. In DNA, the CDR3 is TGTGCCGGCAGGGCGCCTGCCCGGGATGAGCAGTTCTTC. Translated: CAGRAPARDEQFF.

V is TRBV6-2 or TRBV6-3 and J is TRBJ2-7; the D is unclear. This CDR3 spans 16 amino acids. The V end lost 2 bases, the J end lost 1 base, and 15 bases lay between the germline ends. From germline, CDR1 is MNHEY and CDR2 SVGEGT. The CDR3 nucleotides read TGTGCCAGCAGTTACAACCCAGCAAGGATTTCCTACGAGCAGTACTTC. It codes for CASSYNPARISYEQYF.

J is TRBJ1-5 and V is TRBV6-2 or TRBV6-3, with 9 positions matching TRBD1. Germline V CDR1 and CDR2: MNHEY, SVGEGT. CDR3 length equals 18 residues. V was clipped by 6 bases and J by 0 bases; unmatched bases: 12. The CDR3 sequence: CASSPGTGQGHSNQPQHF. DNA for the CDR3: TGTGCCAGCAGCCCCGGGACAGGGCAGGGGCATAGCAATCAGCCCCAGCATTTT.